This T cell receptor beta chain appears in the sequencing data of a study of blood T cells in healthy people across ages. V dropped 1 base and J dropped 0 bases, with 6 bases sitting between them. CDR3 size: 13 residues. The germline V gene encodes CDR1 DFQATT and CDR2 SNEGSKA (reference sequence). Through a sample-barcoded 5' primer and a J-beta primer mix, a second PCR was run for about 7 to 12 cycles. In TCRdb, the 5' RACE reads were re-called with MiXCR into one record per CDR3 protein. The table includes about 1,800,000 distinct CDR3 sequences, approximately 28% detected once. This sequence originates from a woman younger than 45 in good health. This rearrangement joins TRBV20-1 to TRBJ1-1; D remains ambiguous. The specimen was blood. The CDR3 region has the DNA TGCAGTGCTAGAGGGCCTTTGAACACTGAAGCTTTCTTT. This gives the protein CSARGPLNTEAFF.